The 16 T cell receptor beta chains listed next were all sequenced from one sample in a study of post-analysis software for immune sequencing data. Notes on the study in general: Several TRBV segments were more frequent in patients than controls; TRBV5-6, TRBV5-1 and TRBV20-1 belonged to this group.

Their target antigens are unknown. Unique molecular identifiers were carried by the TCR beta cDNA libraries. MiXCR, run by TCRdb on the PCR reads, gives a single entry per CDR3 protein. The repertoire holds about 770,000 distinct CDR3 sequences, 46% seen once, with roughly 5.2% in the top ten. Sequenced sample: blood. Receptors were obtained from a girl aged 10 to 17 with multiple sclerosis.

In its sample, this clonotype was seen a few times. This chain joins TRBV15 and TRBJ2-7; a weak D match, TRBD2 (5 bases). From germline, CDR1 is LNHNV and CDR2 YYDKDF (reference sequence). CDR3 length equals 15 residues. Trimming took off 1 base at V and 4 bases at J, with 14 bases between the two ends. This chain's CDR3 is CATSRGGSQAYEQYF. In DNA, the CDR3 is TGTGCCACCAGCAGAGGCGGGTCCCAAGCTTACGAGCAGTACTTC. The full variable domain, its missing parts supplied by reference TRBV15 and TRBJ2-7, is DAMVIQNPRYQVTQFGKPVTLSCSQTLNHNVMYWYQQKSSQAPKLLFHYYDKDFNNEADTPDNFQSRRPNTSFCFLDIRSPGLGDTAMYLCATSRGGSQAYEQYFGPGTRLTVT.

This clonotype was counted only a few times. The chain recombines TRBV4-3 with TRBJ2-7; 8 positions agree with TRBD1. This CDR3 is built from 15 residues. The V gene end was trimmed by 1 base and the J gene end by 0 bases; junction bases not matched to a gene: 2. Germline V gene sequence: CDR1 LGHNA, CDR2 YSLEER. CDR3 sequence (DNA): TGCGCCAGCAGCCAAGGGACAGGGAGCTCCTACGAGCAGTACTTC. It specifies CASSQGTGSSYEQYF.

The V call is TRBV15, the J call TRBJ2-1, with D unclear. Germline V gene data show CDR1 as LNHNV and CDR2 as YYDKDF (reference sequence). The CDR3 covers 16 residues. The V end was cut by 0 bases, the J end by 6 bases, with 15 bases between. In DNA, the CDR3 is TGTGCCACCAGCAGAGATGCGAACAGAGCGCGCAATGAGCAGTTCTTC. Protein: CATSRDANRARNEQFF. The full variable domain, rest sourced from reference TRBV15 and TRBJ2-1, is DAMVIQNPRYQVTQFGKPVTLSCSQTLNHNVMYWYQQKSSQAPKLLFHYYDKDFNNEADTPDNFQSRRPNTSFCFLDIRSPGLGDTAMYLCATSRDANRARNEQFFGPGTRLTVL.

The chain has TRBV7-2 and TRBJ2-1, with 14 positions matching TRBD2. The CDR3 length is 14 residues. Unmatched junction bases numbered 3, after V lost 5 bases and J lost 9 bases. Germline lookup yields CDR1 SGHTA and CDR2 FQGNSA. This CDR3 reads CASSPGTSGGEQFF. CDR3 nucleotides: TGTGCCAGCAGCCCCGGGACTAGCGGGGGTGAGCAGTTCTTC.

This clonotype was seen only a few times. This rearrangement joins TRBV5-1 to TRBJ2-1, with 15 bases identical to TRBD2. J lost 8 bases, V lost 2 bases, and 8 bases had no gene match. The CDR3 has 17 residues. Per germline, CDR1 SGHRS and CDR2 YFSETQ. This chain's CDR3 is CASSLWTSGRGGHEQFF. The CDR3 DNA reads as TGCGCCAGCAGCTTATGGACTAGCGGGAGGGGAGGTCATGAGCAGTTCTTC. The full variable domain, in which reference TRBV5-1 and TRBJ2-1 provide the parts outside the CDR3, is KAGVTQTPRYLIKTRGQQVTLSCSPISGHRSVSWYQQTPGQGLQFLFEYFSETQRNKGNFPGRFSGRQFSNSRSEMNVSTLELGDSALYLCASSLWTSGRGGHEQFFGPGTRLTVL.

The chain recombines TRBV20-1 with TRBJ1-5, with no clear D. Trimming removed 6 bases from V and 0 bases from J, with 12 bases in between. The CDR3 has 14 amino acids. CDR1 is DFQATT and CDR2 is SNEGSKA in the germline V gene (reference sequence). CDR3 in amino acids: CSARRGDSNQPQHF. CDR3 nucleotides: TGCAGTGCCCGACGGGGAGATAGCAATCAGCCCCAGCATTTT.

This chain links TRBV6-5 with TRBJ2-5; possible D gene TRBD2, 6 bases. V dropped 7 bases and J dropped 4 bases, with 13 bases sitting between them. Per germline, CDR1 MNHEY and CDR2 SVGAGI. This CDR3 spans 13 amino acids. The CDR3 DNA follows: TGTGCCAGCAAAATGACTAGTGGAGAGACCCAGTACTTC. Encoded protein: CASKMTSGETQYF.

V and J are TRBV29-1 and TRBJ1-2; no clear D. The CDR3 totals 13 residues. Germline loops: CDR1 SQVTM, CDR2 ANQGSEA. The V end was cut by 3 bases, the J end by 8 bases, with 16 bases between. CDR3 protein: CSVEGQSVGGYTF. In DNA, the CDR3 is TGCAGCGTTGAGGGCCAGTCGGTGGGCGGCTACACCTTC.

This clonotype was counted a single time. The gene calls are TRBV6-5 and TRBJ2-5; the match to TRBD1 covers 12 bases. V gave up 9 bases and J gave up 5 bases; unmatched junction bases: 4. CDR1 is MNHEY and CDR2 is SVGAGI in the germline V gene. The CDR3 extends over 13 amino acids. CDR3 coding DNA: TGTGCCAGTGGGACAGGGGGCGCCGAGACCCAGTACTTC. Protein: CASGTGGAETQYF.

This chain connects TRBV2 to TRBJ1-2, with 9 bases fitting TRBD1. CDR1 is SNHLY, CDR2 FYNNEI, per germline. This CDR3 contains 17 residues. V shed 4 bases, J shed 4 bases, and the junction held 13 bases outside the gene matches. DNA of the CDR3: TGTGCCAGCAGTGTAACCGGGACAGGGTCTGTTTCCTATGGCTACACCTTC. This encodes CASSVTGTGSVSYGYTF. The whole variable domain, filled in from reference TRBV2 and TRBJ1-2, reads EPEVTQTPSHQVTQMGQEVILRCVPISNHLYFYWYRQILGQKVEFLVSFYNNEISEKSEIFDDQFSVERPDGSNFTLKIRSTKLEDSAMYFCASSVTGTGSVSYGYTFGSGTRLTVV.

The chain uses TRBV7-9 and TRBJ2-5, with 7 bases fitting TRBD1. Trimming at V came to 4 bases and at J to 1 base, leaving 12 bases not matched to a gene. The CDR3 loop spans 17 amino acids. Germline-derived CDR1 and CDR2 are SEHNR and FQNEAQ (reference sequence). Here the CDR3 DNA reads TGTGCCAGCAGCTCGCAACGACAGGGAAAGGGCCAAGAGACCCAGTACTTC. Translating it yields CASSSQRQGKGQETQYF.

The chain couples TRBV28 to TRBJ2-4, with 14 bases matching TRBD2. With 4 bases clipped from V and 7 bases from J, the junction kept 9 bases outside the gene matches. The CDR3 consists of 17 residues. CDR1 MDHEN and CDR2 SYDVKM come from the germline V gene. The CDR3 protein is CASSSPGLAGVDNIQYF. The CDR3 DNA is TGTGCCAGCAGTTCCCCGGGACTAGCGGGAGTAGATAACATTCAGTACTTC. Complete variable domain (other parts from reference TRBV28 and TRBJ2-4): DVKVTQSSRYLVKRTGEKVFLECVQDMDHENMFWYRQDPGLGLRLIYFSYDVKMKEKGDIPEGYSVSREKKERFSLILESASTNQTSMYLCASSSPGLAGVDNIQYFGAGTRLSVL.

There are a few counts of this clonotype. J is TRBJ2-1 and V is TRBV6-1; D is unclear. V lost 6 bases and J 8 bases, leaving 5 bases between the germline ends. Germline lookup yields CDR1 MNHNS and CDR2 SASEGT. This CDR3 has 10 amino acids. This CDR3 is CASRVDEQFF. CDR3 in DNA: TGTGCCAGCAGGGTAGATGAGCAGTTCTTC.

This clonotype was seen a handful of times. The chain couples TRBV20-1 to TRBJ1-2, with TRBD1 as a possible D gene (5 bases). This CDR3 is 13 amino acids long. The ends were cut back, 5 bases at V and 6 bases at J, with 16 bases in the middle. Germline CDR1 and CDR2: DFQATT and SNEGSKA (reference sequence). The CDR3 nucleotides are TGCAGTGCTCCCCAGGCGAGGGGAAATGGCTACACCTTC. Translation: CSAPQARGNGYTF.

This clonotype was observed a few times. The chain carries TRBV7-2 and TRBJ1-1; 9 nucleotides match TRBD1. The V and J ends lost 1 base and 7 bases, in that order; junction bases with no gene match: 10. Germline lookup yields CDR1 SGHTA and CDR2 FQGNSA. The CDR3 runs 16 residues. CDR3: CASSLGDREGVDEAFF. The CDR3 nucleotides are TGTGCCAGCAGCTTAGGGGACAGGGAGGGGGTGGATGAAGCTTTCTTT.

V is TRBV14 and J is TRBJ2-4; no clear D gene. Judging by the DNA end, TRBJ2-5 fits better; the J call may be wrong. The V gene's germline CDR1 is SGHDN and CDR2 FVKESK. The CDR3 sequence is 16 residues long. CDR3 protein: CASSRSITGYGETQYF. DNA of the CDR3: TGTGCCAGCAGCCGAAGTATCACCGGGTACGGCGAGACCCAGTACTTC.